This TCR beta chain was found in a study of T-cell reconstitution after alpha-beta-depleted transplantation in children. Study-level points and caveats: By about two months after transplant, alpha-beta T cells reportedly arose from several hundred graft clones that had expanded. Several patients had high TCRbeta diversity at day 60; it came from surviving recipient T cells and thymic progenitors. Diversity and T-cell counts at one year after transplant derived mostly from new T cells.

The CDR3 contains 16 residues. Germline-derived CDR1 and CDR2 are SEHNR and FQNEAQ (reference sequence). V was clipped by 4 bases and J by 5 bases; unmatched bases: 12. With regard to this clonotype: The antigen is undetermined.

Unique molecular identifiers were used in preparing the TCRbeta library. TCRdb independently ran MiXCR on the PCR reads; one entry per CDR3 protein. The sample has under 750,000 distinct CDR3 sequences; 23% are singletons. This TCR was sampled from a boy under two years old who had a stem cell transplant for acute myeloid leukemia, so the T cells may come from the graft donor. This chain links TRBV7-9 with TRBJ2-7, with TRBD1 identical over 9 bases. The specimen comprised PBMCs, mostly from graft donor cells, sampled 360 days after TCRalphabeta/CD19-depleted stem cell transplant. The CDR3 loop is CASSSVGTGFSDEQYF. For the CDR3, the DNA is TGTGCCAGCAGCTCCGTGGGGACAGGGTTTTCTGACGAGCAGTACTTC.